This T cell receptor (beta chain) was captured by sequencing in a study of CD8+ T cells in alopecia areata. Extraction and reverse transcription of RNA yielded cDNA as the sequencing template. Sequencing was performed with immunoSEQ multiplex PCR; in TCRdb, only in-frame clones are kept and a portion is missing. This table holds 110,000 to 150,000 clones, about 60% found once. The CDR3 is 16 amino acids. V lost 0 bases and J lost 3; bases outside the gene matches: 5. Germline V gene data show CDR1 as SGHRS and CDR2 as YFSETQ. Obtained from alopecia areata patients were lesional scalp punch biopsies along with peripheral blood.

V gene TRBV5-1 combines with J gene TRBJ2-3; 9 bases match TRBD2. The material sequenced was CD4+ T cells sorted from blood, taken at week 0. The clonotype comes from a human donor with alopecia areata. CDR3 coding DNA: TGCGCCAGCAGCTTGGTAGCGGGGGCCGCGACAGATACGCAGTATTTT. This codes for CASSLVAGAATDTQYF.